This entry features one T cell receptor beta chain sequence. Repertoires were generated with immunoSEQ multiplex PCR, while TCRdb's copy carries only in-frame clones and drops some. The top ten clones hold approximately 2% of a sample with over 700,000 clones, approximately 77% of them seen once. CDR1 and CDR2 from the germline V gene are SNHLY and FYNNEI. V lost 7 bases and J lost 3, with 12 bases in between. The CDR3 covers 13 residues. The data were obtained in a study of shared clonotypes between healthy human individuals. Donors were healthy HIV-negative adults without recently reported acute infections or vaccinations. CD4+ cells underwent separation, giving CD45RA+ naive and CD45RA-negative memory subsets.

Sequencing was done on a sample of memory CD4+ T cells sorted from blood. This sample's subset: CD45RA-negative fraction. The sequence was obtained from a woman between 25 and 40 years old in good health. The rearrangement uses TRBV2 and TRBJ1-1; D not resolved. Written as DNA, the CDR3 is TGTGCCAGCATCCCCATGCGGGACACTGAAGCTTTCTTT. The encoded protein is CASIPMRDTEAFF. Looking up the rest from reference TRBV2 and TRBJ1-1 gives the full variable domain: EPEVTQTPSHQVTQMGQEVILRCVPISNHLYFYWYRQILGQKVEFLVSFYNNEISEKSEIFDDQFSVERPDGSNFTLKIRSTKLEDSAMYFCASIPMRDTEAFFGQGTRLTVV.